The 26 T cell receptor beta chains given below trace back to one sample, sequenced in a study of T-cell reconstitution after alpha-beta-depleted transplantation in children. Construction of the TCRbeta library involved unique molecular identifiers. Each CDR3 protein is one row after TCRdb ran MiXCR on the PCR reads. Of 500,000 to 750,000 distinct CDR3 sequences listed, about a quarter are singletons. This material consisted of PBMCs, taken before TCRalphabeta/CD19-depleted stem cell transplant. The receptors come from a boy under two years old with Wiskott-Aldrich syndrome, due to receive a stem cell transplant.

This clonotype was seen a handful of times. The genes are TRBV12-3 or TRBV12-4 and TRBJ2-1; 9 bases line up with TRBD2. J lost 13 bases, V lost 3 bases, and 4 bases had no gene match. The CDR3 is made up of 12 amino acids. The CDR3 is CASSLVAGDQFF. The CDR3 DNA follows: TGTGCCAGCAGTTTGGTAGCGGGAGACCAGTTCTTC.

On this clonotype: The junction does not match germline at one end; this may be a read error. V gene TRBV5-6 combines with J gene TRBJ2-3; 9 positions agree with TRBD2. CDR1 and CDR2 from the germline V gene are SGHDT and YYEEEE. The CDR3 covers 14 residues. Here the CDR3 reads CASGLAGVRDTQYF. The CDR3 coding sequence is TGTGCCAGCGGCTTAGCGGGAGTCAGAGATACGCAGTATTTT.

This clonotype has a handful of counts. The chain has TRBV6-1 and TRBJ2-7, with D hard to call. V was shortened by 6 bases and J by 7 bases, with 10 bases between the two germline ends. The CDR3 has 11 amino acids. Germline CDR1 and CDR2: MNHNS and SASEGT. CDR3 in amino acids: CASRNLWEQYF. In nucleotides, the CDR3 is TGTGCCAGCAGGAATCTGTGGGAGCAGTACTTC.

The V call is TRBV20-1, the J call TRBJ1-5; 7 bases are a match to TRBD1. After removal of 1 base from V and 5 bases from J, the junction contained 2 bases not matched to a gene. The CDR3 has 13 amino acids. Germline V gene sequence: CDR1 DFQATT, CDR2 SNEGSKA (reference sequence). The CDR3 loop is CSARGDSHQPQHF. CDR3 nucleotides: TGCAGTGCTAGAGGGGACAGCCATCAGCCCCAGCATTTT.

The table lists this clonotype with a few counts. V is TRBV20-1 and J is TRBJ1-3; 7 bases match TRBD1. This CDR3 comprises 15 residues. The V segment lost 6 bases and the J segment 0 bases; nucleotides outside the gene matches: 8. Looked up from germline, CDR1 is DFQATT and CDR2 is SNEGSKA (reference sequence). The CDR3 DNA sequence: TGCAGTGCCACCAGGACAGGCAGCTCTGGAAACACCATATATTTT. Residues: CSATRTGSSGNTIYF.

In its sample, this clonotype was seen many times. The chain links TRBV5-1 to TRBJ1-2; tentative D call: TRBD1 (5 bases). The germline V and J ends were trimmed by 4 bases and 5 bases, with 18 bases remaining between them. The CDR3 has 15 residues. The germline V gene has CDR1 SGHRS and CDR2 YFSETQ. CDR3: CASSDREDGAYGYTF. CDR3 DNA: TGCGCCAGCAGCGATCGTGAGGACGGGGCGTATGGCTACACCTTC.

J is TRBJ1-1 and V is TRBV18, with TRBD1 matching over 9 bases. The germline CDR1 and CDR2 sequences are KGHSH and LQKENI. There are 16 residues in the CDR3. With V trimmed by 3 bases and J by 6 bases, 11 bases remained unmatched. For the CDR3, the DNA is TGTGCCAGCTCACCGGAATTCGACAGGGGGTGGTCTGAAGCTTTCTTT. Translating it yields CASSPEFDRGWSEAFF. The full variable domain, its missing parts supplied by reference TRBV18 and TRBJ1-1, is NAGVMQNPRHLVRRRGQEARLRCSPMKGHSHVYWYRQLPEEGLKFMVYLQKENIIDESGMPKERFSAEFPKEGPSILRIQQVVRGDSAAYFCASSPEFDRGWSEAFFGQGTRLTVV.

The V and J genes are TRBV20-1 and TRBJ2-7, with D maybe TRBD2 (7 bases). This CDR3 contains 13 residues. Germline V gene sequence: CDR1 DFQATT, CDR2 SNEGSKA (reference sequence). CDR3 nucleotide sequence: TGCGCCGGGGGGCAGGGGATAACCTACGAGCAGTACTTC. Translating gives CAGGQGITYEQYF.

J is TRBJ1-1 and V is TRBV10-3, with D possibly matching TRBD1 (6 bases). Trimming left V 6 bases short and J 0 bases short, with 14 bases between. The CDR3 loop spans 15 amino acids. CDR1 is ENHRY, CDR2 SYGVKD, per germline. CDR3 amino acids: CAIRGLQGLNTEAFF. The CDR3 DNA reads as TGTGCCATCAGGGGCTTACAGGGTCTGAACACTGAAGCTTTCTTT.

The chain recombines TRBV28 with TRBJ2-7; D is ambiguous. CDR1 and CDR2 from the germline V gene are MDHEN and SYDVKM. V was shortened by 5 bases and J by 4 bases, with 24 bases between the two germline ends. CDR3 length: 17 amino acids. The CDR3 DNA follows: TGTGCCAGCAGTCCCATCCGGGCAGTTTGGTTTAGGTACGAGCAGTACTTC. It encodes CASSPIRAVWFRYEQYF.

The chain combines TRBV15 with TRBJ2-1; D gene ambiguous. The CDR3 consists of 14 residues. Germline V gene sequence: CDR1 LNHNV, CDR2 YYDKDF (reference sequence). The V end was cut by 2 bases, the J end by 0 bases, with 5 bases between. CDR3 in amino acids: CATSRPSSYNEQFF. In nucleotides, the CDR3 is TGTGCCACCAGCAGACCGAGCTCCTACAATGAGCAGTTCTTC.

V gene TRBV29-1 combines with J gene TRBJ1-2; D not certain. The V end was cut by 4 bases, the J end by 2 bases, with 8 bases between. The CDR3 length is 12 residues. Germline values: CDR1 SQVTM, CDR2 ANQGSEA. This CDR3 reads CSVVWRNYGYTF. The CDR3 DNA is TGCAGCGTTGTTTGGCGGAACTATGGCTACACCTTC. Combining the CDR3 with reference TRBV29-1 and TRBJ1-2 gives the whole variable domain SAVISQKPSRDICQRGTSLTIQCQVDSQVTMMFWYRQQPGQSLTLIATANQGSEATYESGFVIDKFPISRPNLTFSTLTVSNMSPEDSSIYLCSVVWRNYGYTFGSGTRLTVV.

The chain couples TRBV25-1 to TRBJ2-7; D gene ambiguous. Germline V CDR1 and CDR2: MGHDK, SYGVNS. This CDR3 has 12 residues. Trimming removed 3 bases at V and 7 bases at J, with 10 bases between. CDR3 coding DNA: TGTGCCAGCAGTGATCGGGTGGGGGAGCAGTACTTC. As protein: CASSDRVGEQYF.

CDR3 loop: CASRQGGRETQYF. The CDR3 bases are TGTGCCAGCAGGCAGGGTGGCAGAGAGACCCAGTACTTC. The chain uses TRBV28 and TRBJ2-5, with D perhaps TRBD1 (5 bases). V shed 6 bases and J shed 4 bases, with 12 bases lying between them. Germline V gene data show CDR1 as MDHEN and CDR2 as SYDVKM. The CDR3 sequence is 13 residues long.

The chain employs TRBV28 and TRBJ1-1; TRBD1 is a possible D gene (6 bases). The CDR3 loop spans 13 amino acids. V was trimmed by 5 bases and J by 3 bases, leaving 10 bases between them. In germline, CDR1 is MDHEN, CDR2 SYDVKM. The CDR3 sequence: CASSVQGDTEAFF. CDR3 sequence (DNA): TGTGCCAGCAGTGTACAGGGTGACACTGAAGCTTTCTTT.

This clonotype was observed a few times. The chain uses TRBV29-1 and TRBJ2-2; 8 nucleotides align to TRBD2. CDR1 and CDR2 (germline): SQVTM, ANQGSEA. The V segment lost 4 bases and the J segment 4 bases; nucleotides outside the gene matches: 5. This CDR3 has 14 residues. CDR3 residues: CSVAAGGGTGELFF. The CDR3 region has the DNA TGCAGCGTTGCGGCGGGAGGCGGCACCGGGGAGCTGTTTTTT.

This clonotype was observed a handful of times. For the CDR3, the DNA is TGCAGTGCCCAGATTACCGGGGGGTACAATGAGCAGTTCTTC. Its translation is CSAQITGGYNEQFF. The genes are TRBV20-1 and TRBJ2-1; TRBD2 agrees at 7 bases. Germline trimming cut 6 bases from V and 4 bases from J; bases unmatched to any gene: 9. The CDR3 is made up of 14 amino acids. The germline V gene encodes CDR1 DFQATT and CDR2 SNEGSKA (reference sequence).

This clonotype has a handful of counts. The gene calls are TRBV9 and TRBJ2-1, with D possibly matching TRBD1 (5 bases). V was pared by 0 bases and J by 6 bases, with 7 bases between. CDR3 length: 13 residues. Germline CDR1 reads SGDLS; CDR2 reads YYNGEE. The CDR3 nucleotides are TGTGCCAGCAGCGTAGCCAGGGTCAATGAGCAGTTCTTC. As protein: CASSVARVNEQFF.

This chain uses TRBV28 with TRBJ1-5; no clear D. V gave up 6 bases and J gave up 0 bases, with 12 bases separating them. This CDR3 region has 15 residues. Germline CDR1 and CDR2: MDHEN and SYDVKM. Written as DNA, the CDR3 is TGTGCCAGCAGCCGCGGACGGCTTAGCAATCAGCCCCAGCATTTT. Protein: CASSRGRLSNQPQHF.

This clonotype has just a few counts. As DNA, the CDR3 is TGTGCCAGCAGTCCACCCGGGACTAGCGCAAACAATGAGCAGTTCTTC. It yields the protein CASSPPGTSANNEQFF. The J gene is TRBJ2-1, the V gene TRBV27; TRBD2 matches at 10 bases. Germline-derived CDR1 and CDR2 are MNHEY and SMNVEV (reference sequence). The CDR3 loop spans 16 amino acids. Losses at the gene ends were 5 bases for V and 5 bases for J; bases not matched to a gene: 9.

This clonotype has only a few counts. J is TRBJ1-2 and V is TRBV28; D not resolved. The CDR3 length is 11 residues. V dropped 2 bases and J dropped 5 bases, with 3 bases sitting between them. In germline, CDR1 is MDHEN, CDR2 SYDVKM. CDR3 nucleotide sequence: TGTGCCAGCAGTTTAGAGTATGGCTACACCTTC. Translated, it gives CASSLEYGYTF.

This clonotype was recorded a few times. The rearrangement uses TRBV29-1 and TRBJ2-5, with D perhaps TRBD1 (5 bases). Trimming shortened V by 7 bases and J by 0 bases, and 12 bases separated the two germline ends. Germline CDR1 reads SQVTM; CDR2 reads ANQGSEA. The CDR3 runs to 13 residues. This CDR3 is CSAGPLYQETQYF. In DNA form, the CDR3 reads TGCAGCGCAGGGCCTCTCTACCAAGAGACCCAGTACTTC.

V is TRBV13 and J is TRBJ2-4; 7 nucleotides agree with TRBD1. With V trimmed by 5 bases and J by 0 bases, 4 bases remained unmatched. The CDR3 runs to 15 residues. Germline lookup yields CDR1 PRHDT and CDR2 FYEKMQ (reference sequence). The CDR3 protein is CASSLRGIAKNIQYF. Written as DNA, the CDR3 is TGTGCCAGCAGCCTCAGGGGGATAGCCAAAAACATTCAGTACTTC.

This clonotype has only a few counts. The chain couples TRBV10-1 to TRBJ2-2; 12 positions agree with TRBD1. This CDR3 has 18 amino acids. J was trimmed by 5 bases and V by 0 bases; bases with no gene match: 7. CDR1 is WNHNN, CDR2 SYGVQD, per germline (reference sequence). The CDR3 DNA sequence: TGCGCCAGCAGTGAGTCCGGGACAGGGGGCTCTAGGACCGGGGAGCTGTTTTTT. Protein: CASSESGTGGSRTGELFF.

This clonotype came up a few times. This chain uses TRBV15 with TRBJ2-1, with no clear D. Germline CDR1 and CDR2: LNHNV and YYDKDF (reference sequence). Trimming stripped 5 bases from V and 7 bases from J, with 15 bases between. The CDR3 sequence is 14 residues long. The CDR3 sequence is CATSRRQATNEQFF. CDR3 coding DNA: TGTGCCACCAGCCGGCGCCAGGCAACGAATGAGCAGTTCTTC.

This chain joins TRBV5-1 and TRBJ2-1; 8 positions match TRBD2. V dropped 1 base and J dropped 7; count of bases not matched to a gene: 7. Per the germline V gene, CDR1 is SGHRS and CDR2 is YFSETQ. The CDR3 contains 15 residues. The CDR3 region is CASSLYGTSQNEQFF. The CDR3 region has the DNA TGCGCCAGCAGCTTGTATGGGACTAGTCAAAATGAGCAGTTCTTC.